Below are 13 T cell receptor beta chains sequenced from a single sample in a study of T cell responses to AZD1222 COVID-19 vaccine. The method was immunoSEQ multiplex PCR; TCRdb's version includes in-frame clones alone and lacks a portion of them. The repertoire has some 54,000 clones, around nine tenths of them found once; the top ten carry roughly 4%. Sample: peripheral blood, taken on day 0 of AZD1222 vaccination. The receptors originated from an adult in good health.

The J gene is TRBJ1-1, the V gene TRBV11-2; D is unresolved. The CDR3 contains 11 residues. Germline CDR1 reads SGHAT; CDR2 reads FQNNGV. The V end lost 5 bases, the J end lost 3 bases, and 4 bases lay between the germline ends. As DNA, the CDR3 is TGTGCCAGCAGCGCACACACTGAAGCTTTCTTT. Protein: CASSAHTEAFF.

The chain carries TRBV6-5 and TRBJ1-4; D is perhaps TRBD1 (6 bases). The CDR3 runs to 14 residues. CDR1 is MNHEY, CDR2 SVGAGI, per germline. Trimming stripped 10 bases from V and 2 bases from J, with 14 bases between. CDR3 loop: CATYQGSTNEKLFF. The CDR3 DNA sequence: TGTGCCACATATCAGGGGAGCACTAATGAAAAACTGTTTTTT.

This sequence joins TRBV27 and TRBJ2-2; D is unclear. The V end was cut by 3 bases, the J end by 2 bases, with 4 bases between. Germline loops: CDR1 MNHEY, CDR2 SMNVEV (reference sequence). CDR3 length equals 13 residues. The CDR3 DNA sequence: TGTGCCAGCAGTTTGTTTAACACCGGGGAGCTGTTTTTT. It encodes CASSLFNTGELFF.

This clone was seen a few times. V usage is TRBV2 and J usage is TRBJ1-2, with 8 bases identical to TRBD1. V lost 6 bases and J lost 6; bases outside the gene matches: 3. The CDR3 is made up of 12 amino acids. Germline CDR1 SNHLY, CDR2 FYNNEI. The CDR3 region is CASSETGDGYTF. The CDR3 nucleotides read TGTGCCAGCAGCGAGACAGGGGATGGCTACACCTTC. The full variable domain, rest sourced from reference TRBV2 and TRBJ1-2, is EPEVTQTPSHQVTQMGQEVILRCVPISNHLYFYWYRQILGQKVEFLVSFYNNEISEKSEIFDDQFSVERPDGSNFTLKIRSTKLEDSAMYFCASSETGDGYTFGSGTRLTVV.

A few counts support this clone. V is TRBV2 and J is TRBJ2-7; 7 nucleotides line up with TRBD1. The V and J ends lost 6 bases and 4 bases, in that order; junction bases with no gene match: 0. Per the germline V gene, CDR1 is SNHLY and CDR2 is FYNNEI. The CDR3 is 11 amino acids. The DNA for the CDR3 is TGTGCCAGCAGGACAGGGTACGAGCAGTACTTC. Translating it yields CASRTGYEQYF. The variable domain in full, with the rest retrieved from reference TRBV2 and TRBJ2-7, is EPEVTQTPSHQVTQMGQEVILRCVPISNHLYFYWYRQILGQKVEFLVSFYNNEISEKSEIFDDQFSVERPDGSNFTLKIRSTKLEDSAMYFCASRTGYEQYFGPGTRLTVT.

The genes are TRBV5-5 and TRBJ1-1, with 10 bases that match TRBD1. J lost 3 bases, V lost 4 bases, and 6 bases had no gene match. Germline-derived CDR1 and CDR2 are SGHKS and YYEKEE (reference sequence). CDR3 length: 15 amino acids. CDR3 sequence: CASSVDRGRHTEAFF. CDR3 DNA: TGTGCCAGCAGCGTCGACAGGGGGCGACACACTGAAGCTTTCTTT. Full variable domain (rest looked up from reference TRBV5-5 and TRBJ1-1): DAGVTQSPTHLIKTRGQQVTLRCSPISGHKSVSWYQQVLGQGPQFIFQYYEKEERGRGNFPDRFSARQFPNYSSELNVNALLLGDSALYLCASSVDRGRHTEAFFGQGTRLTVV.

CDR3: CASRPTGEWDHSPLHF. The CDR3 DNA reads as TGTGCCAGCAGGCCTACAGGGGAGTGGGACCATTCACCCCTCCACTTT. The gene calls are TRBV5-5 and TRBJ1-6, with TRBD1 matching 7 bases. The germline V gene has CDR1 SGHKS and CDR2 YYEKEE (reference sequence). Losses at the gene ends were 5 bases for V and 8 bases for J; bases not matched to a gene: 13. The CDR3 is 16 residues long.

This chain joins TRBV27 and TRBJ2-7; 8 positions match TRBD2. Per germline, CDR1 MNHEY and CDR2 SMNVEV (reference sequence). The CDR3 length is 14 residues. V shed 5 bases and J 7 bases; nucleotides not matched to a gene: 10. CDR3 loop: CASSPGGGRREQYF. Written as DNA, the CDR3 is TGTGCCAGCAGTCCCGGGGGGGGAAGGCGGGAGCAGTACTTC.

This clone came up once. The chain carries TRBV9 and TRBJ2-1, with 7 positions matching TRBD1. Germline V gives CDR1 SGDLS, CDR2 YYNGEE. J lost 2 bases, V lost 2 bases, and 4 bases had no gene match. This CDR3 spans 15 amino acids. CDR3 nucleotide sequence: TGTGCCAGCAGCGTGTCCGGGACAGCCTACAATGAGCAGTTCTTC. This gives the protein CASSVSGTAYNEQFF.

The gene calls are TRBV10-3 and TRBJ2-1; D ambiguous. The CDR3 length is 11 residues. Trimming stripped 2 bases from V and 9 bases from J, with 5 bases between. Germline V gene data show CDR1 as ENHRY and CDR2 as SYGVKD. The CDR3 DNA is TGTGCCATCAGTGAGGAGATTGAGCAGTTCTTC. It is translated as CAISEEIEQFF.

The V and J genes are TRBV24-1 and TRBJ2-1, with 10 bases matching TRBD2. Germline V gene lookup returns CDR1 KGHDR and CDR2 SFDVKD. V was clipped by 3 bases and J by 5 bases; unmatched bases: 6. The CDR3 consists of 16 residues. CDR3 in DNA: TGTGCCACCAGTGATCCCCTAGCGGGGGCTGACAATGAGCAGTTCTTC. Translating it yields CATSDPLAGADNEQFF.

This chain's CDR3 is CASSGTAGGTDTQYF. The CDR3 coding sequence is TGTGCCAGCAGTGGGACAGCGGGGGGGACAGATACGCAGTATTTT. The J gene is TRBJ2-3, the V gene TRBV6-4; 10 bases match TRBD2. In germline, CDR1 is MRHNA, CDR2 SNTAGT. This CDR3 has 15 amino acids. Trimming took 4 bases from V and 3 from J; bases not matched to a gene: 4.

The genes are TRBV6-1 and TRBJ1-6, with D unclear. Between the trimmed V and J ends, which lost 2 bases and 4 bases, there was a span of 9 bases. The CDR3 has 15 amino acids. CDR1 is MNHNS, CDR2 SASEGT, per germline. CDR3 sequence reads: CASSESQVYNSPLHF. Here the CDR3 DNA reads TGTGCCAGCAGTGAAAGCCAGGTTTATAATTCACCCCTCCACTTT.